This entry lists 27 T cell receptor beta chains sequenced from one sample in a study of T cell responses to AZD1222 COVID-19 vaccine. The data were produced by immunoSEQ multiplex PCR, yet TCRdb's version contains in-frame clones alone and is incomplete. Of about 120,000 clones in the sample, about 89% were seen once. This material consisted of peripheral blood, taken on day 0 of AZD1222 vaccination. The origin of the receptors is an adult in good health.

The CDR3 region has the DNA TGTGCCAGCAGCTTTACTAGCGGGGTCCCCCACGAGCAGTACTTC. This gives the protein CASSFTSGVPHEQYF. The chain links TRBV7-2 to TRBJ2-7; 10 positions match TRBD2. The CDR3 has 15 amino acids. Trimming took 3 bases from V and 5 from J; bases not matched to a gene: 7. CDR1 and CDR2 (germline): SGHTA, FQGNSA.

This CDR3 is CASSLISPLVGIQETQYF. CDR3 nucleotide sequence: TGTGCCAGCAGTTTAATAAGCCCTCTGGTGGGGATCCAAGAGACCCAGTACTTC. This rearrangement joins TRBV27 to TRBJ2-5; no firm D call. The CDR3 loop spans 18 amino acids. Trimming removed 2 bases from V and 1 base from J, with 20 bases in between. CDR1 MNHEY and CDR2 SMNVEV come from the germline V gene (reference sequence).

The chain has TRBV27 and TRBJ2-7; 10 positions match TRBD1. CDR3 length: 15 amino acids. Germline V lookup: CDR1 MNHEY, CDR2 SMNVEV (reference sequence). Losses at the gene ends were 5 bases for V and 4 bases for J; bases not matched to a gene: 8. CDR3 coding DNA: TGTGCCAGCAGTATGACAGGGGGCCAACCTTACGAGCAGTACTTC. Its protein product is CASSMTGGQPYEQYF.

The chain carries TRBV9 and TRBJ1-5; tentatively, D is TRBD1 (5 bases). V was trimmed by 1 base and J by 6 bases, leaving 11 bases between them. CDR1 is SGDLS and CDR2 is YYNGEE in the germline V gene. CDR3 length: 14 residues. The CDR3 region is CASSVTGGGQPQHF. In nucleotides, the CDR3 is TGTGCCAGCAGCGTAACTGGGGGTGGTCAGCCCCAGCATTTT. Variable domain in full (rest from reference TRBV9 and TRBJ1-5): DSGVTQTPKHLITATGQRVTLRCSPRSGDLSVYWYQQSLDQGLQFLIQYYNGEERAKGNILERFSAQQFPDLHSELNLSSLELGDSALYFCASSVTGGGQPQHFGDGTRLSIL.

The V and J genes are TRBV12-5 and TRBJ1-1; perhaps TRBD1 as D (5 bases). Germline V gene data show CDR1 as LGHNT and CDR2 as FRNRAP. This CDR3 has 11 amino acids. V dropped 7 bases and J dropped 8 bases, with 11 bases sitting between them. CDR3 DNA: TGTGCTAGTGCCGCTAACAGGGAAGCTTTCTTT. Amino acids: CASAANREAFF.

The chain employs TRBV30 and TRBJ1-2; 7 bases are a match to TRBD1. J lost 4 bases, V lost 0 bases, and 2 bases had no gene match. Germline V lookup: CDR1 GTSNPN, CDR2 SVGIG (reference sequence). CDR3 length: 13 residues. The CDR3 region has the DNA TGTGCCTGGAGTGTAGGACAGGCCTATGGCTACACCTTC. As protein: CAWSVGQAYGYTF.

The chain employs TRBV2 and TRBJ1-5; D gene ambiguous. The CDR3 is made up of 15 amino acids. Trimming removed 7 bases at V and 0 bases at J, with 13 bases between. Germline V gene data show CDR1 as SNHLY and CDR2 as FYNNEI. The CDR3 nucleotides read TGTGCCAGCACACGGCGAGGCACTAGCAATCAGCCCCAGCATTTT. Protein product: CASTRRGTSNQPQHF.

The V and J genes are TRBV19 and TRBJ1-2, with 8 bases matching TRBD1. CDR3 size: 15 residues. The V gene's germline CDR1 is LNHDA and CDR2 SQIVND (reference sequence). J was trimmed by 6 bases and V by 6 bases; bases with no gene match: 12. The CDR3 region is CASRVGQGAYDGYTF. The DNA for the CDR3 is TGTGCCAGTAGAGTCGGACAGGGTGCGTATGATGGCTACACCTTC.

The chain combines TRBV5-8 with TRBJ2-2, with D possibly TRBD1 on 6 matching bases. The V end was cut by 4 bases, the J end by 0 bases, with 10 bases between. Germline CDR1 and CDR2: SGHTS and YDEGEE. This CDR3 is built from 15 residues. As DNA, the CDR3 is TGTGCCAGCAGCAAGGGACAAACGAACACCGGGGAGCTGTTTTTT. It is translated as CASSKGQTNTGELFF.

The chain uses TRBV6-6 and TRBJ1-3; 8 bases line up with TRBD1. CDR3 length equals 17 residues. Germline V gives CDR1 MNHNY, CDR2 SVGAGI (reference sequence). V dropped 5 bases and J dropped 0; count of bases not matched to a gene: 9. This CDR3 is CASSPGDRQSSGNTIYF. The DNA of the CDR3 is TGTGCCAGCAGTCCTGGGGACAGGCAAAGCTCTGGAAACACCATATATTTT.

V is TRBV18 and J is TRBJ2-1; no clear D gene. CDR3 size: 15 residues. Trimming stripped 3 bases from V and 8 bases from J, with 17 bases between. Germline CDR1 reads KGHSH; CDR2 reads LQKENI. In DNA form, the CDR3 reads TGTGCCAGCTCACCTGGGTTGAGCTCTGTACATGAGCAGTTCTTC. As protein: CASSPGLSSVHEQFF.

The chain uses TRBV9 and TRBJ2-1, with TRBD2 identical over 7 bases. V lost 3 bases and J lost 15; bases outside the gene matches: 12. The CDR3 has 13 amino acids. The germline CDR1 and CDR2 sequences are SGDLS and YYNGEE. The CDR3 DNA is TGTGCCAGCAGCGAGGGAGGACTAGTTCTTCCGTTCTTC. Amino acid sequence: CASSEGGLVLPFF. Full variable domain (outside the CDR3, taken from reference TRBV9 and TRBJ2-1): DSGVTQTPKHLITATGQRVTLRCSPRSGDLSVYWYQQSLDQGLQFLIQYYNGEERAKGNILERFSAQQFPDLHSELNLSSLELGDSALYFCASSEGGLVLPFFGPGTRLTVL.

The chain recombines TRBV2 with TRBJ2-3; the D is unclear. V lost 4 bases to trimming and J lost 8 bases, with 4 bases between them. The CDR3 contains 10 residues. Per germline, CDR1 SNHLY and CDR2 FYNNEI. The CDR3 reads CASSVGTQYF. Here the CDR3 DNA reads TGTGCCAGCAGTGTAGGTACGCAGTATTTT.

The chain employs TRBV4-2 and TRBJ2-2, with TRBD1 as a possible D gene (6 bases). This CDR3 has 20 amino acids. Germline V gene lookup returns CDR1 LGHNA and CDR2 YNFKEQ. V lost 0 bases and J lost 4, with 24 bases in between. Here the CDR3 reads CASSQDLGGRKGRATGELFF. The CDR3 DNA sequence: TGTGCCAGCAGCCAAGATCTAGGGGGTCGAAAGGGCCGGGCCACCGGGGAGCTGTTTTTT.

The chain carries TRBV12-3 or TRBV12-4 and TRBJ1-1; D not certain. V was clipped by 7 bases and J by 1 base, with 7 bases between them. This CDR3 has 12 residues. Here the CDR3 DNA reads TGTGCCAGCAAGACTGAGAACACTGAAGCTTTCTTT. Its protein product is CASKTENTEAFF.

The rearrangement joins TRBV9 to TRBJ2-5; D is undetermined. V lost 1 base to trimming and J lost 2 bases, with 9 bases between them. The CDR3 covers 14 residues. Germline V gene sequence: CDR1 SGDLS, CDR2 YYNGEE. CDR3 residues: CASSVTLSQETQYF. The CDR3 DNA sequence: TGTGCCAGCAGCGTAACACTTTCTCAAGAGACCCAGTACTTC.

The rearrangement links TRBV5-1 to TRBJ2-6; D ambiguous. This CDR3 spans 15 amino acids. Per the germline V gene, CDR1 is SGHRS and CDR2 is YFSETQ. V was trimmed by 2 bases and J by 2 bases, leaving 8 bases between them. Here the CDR3 reads CASSLQGTGANVLTF. Written as DNA, the CDR3 is TGCGCCAGCAGCTTACAAGGGACTGGGGCCAACGTCCTGACTTTC.

The genes are TRBV27 and TRBJ2-3; 7 positions agree with TRBD2. V trimming: 7 bases; J trimming: 3 bases; junction bases outside the gene matches: 10. Per the germline V gene, CDR1 is MNHEY and CDR2 is SMNVEV (reference sequence). This CDR3 spans 15 amino acids. The CDR3 protein is CASTHEGGVTDTQYF. CDR3 bases: TGTGCCAGCACCCACGAGGGAGGGGTTACAGATACGCAGTATTTT.

The chain employs TRBV5-1 and TRBJ2-7; D not certain. The germline CDR1 and CDR2 sequences are SGHRS and YFSETQ. V was pared by 4 bases and J by 10 bases, with 15 bases between. This CDR3 is 12 amino acids long. Written as DNA, the CDR3 is TGCGCCAGCAGCCCCCCAGGAACCCTCCAGTACTTC. Amino acids: CASSPPGTLQYF.

Here the CDR3 reads CARGGLGGSETQYF. The DNA of the CDR3 is TGTGCCAGAGGGGGTCTAGGAGGTAGCGAGACCCAGTACTTC. The rearrangement links TRBV2 to TRBJ2-5; D possibly corresponds to TRBD1 (6 bases). This CDR3 has 14 amino acids. The V gene's germline CDR1 is SNHLY and CDR2 FYNNEI. Trimming cost V 9 bases and J 5 bases, with 19 bases left between them.

The chain employs TRBV7-8 and TRBJ2-1; TRBD2 aligns across 11 bases. The CDR3 is 16 amino acids. Germline V gene data show CDR1 as SGHVS and CDR2 as FQNEAQ. V trimming: 4 bases; J trimming: 9 bases; junction bases outside the gene matches: 11. The CDR3 DNA reads as TGTGCCAGCAGCTGGGGGACTAGCGGTAAATTTGGTGAGCAGTTCTTC. Translated: CASSWGTSGKFGEQFF.

The J gene is TRBJ2-7, the V gene TRBV7-9; tentatively, D is TRBD2 (6 bases). CDR3 length: 13 amino acids. CDR1 and CDR2 (germline): SEHNR, FQNEAQ (reference sequence). The V end was cut by 7 bases, the J end by 6 bases, with 16 bases between. The CDR3 nucleotides read TGTGCCAGCACTCAGAGGAGGGGACTCGAGCAGTACTTC. Amino acid sequence: CASTQRRGLEQYF.

The chain carries TRBV12-5 and TRBJ2-7; tentatively, D is TRBD1 or TRBD2 (5 bases each). Germline CDR1 and CDR2: LGHNT and FRNRAP. V was pared by 0 bases and J by 2 bases, with 17 bases between. The CDR3 consists of 17 residues. CDR3 in amino acids: CASGLVQEWDGTYEQYF. The CDR3, as DNA: TGTGCTAGTGGTTTGGTACAGGAGTGGGACGGGACCTACGAGCAGTACTTC.

The chain is built from TRBV7-9 and TRBJ2-3, with 10 bases aligning to TRBD2. This CDR3 comprises 16 residues. V lost 5 bases and J lost 4; bases outside the gene matches: 9. Germline V CDR1 and CDR2: SEHNR, FQNEAQ (reference sequence). The CDR3 nucleotides read TGTGCCAGCAGCGGAGAAACTAGCGGGGACCCAGATACGCAGTATTTT. Residues: CASSGETSGDPDTQYF.

V usage is TRBV6-5 and J usage is TRBJ1-4; perhaps TRBD1 as D (5 bases). Between the trimmed V and J ends, which lost 5 bases and 8 bases, there was a span of 12 bases. The CDR3 totals 13 residues. CDR1 is MNHEY and CDR2 is SVGAGI in the germline V gene. The CDR3 region has the DNA TGTGCCAGCAGTACAGGTATCGGAGAAAAACTGTTTTTT. Its protein is CASSTGIGEKLFF.

The chain recombines TRBV6-6 with TRBJ2-5, with 7 nucleotides matching TRBD2. CDR1 and CDR2 from the germline V gene are MNHNY and SVGAGI (reference sequence). The CDR3 sequence is 13 residues long. Unmatched junction bases numbered 5, after V lost 7 bases and J lost 3 bases. Here the CDR3 reads CASTLSGEETQYF. CDR3 nucleotides: TGTGCCAGCACCCTGAGCGGGGAAGAGACCCAGTACTTC.

The V gene is TRBV7-2, the J gene TRBJ2-1; possibly TRBD1 for D (5 bases). This CDR3 has 15 residues. Deletions cut 5 bases from V and 0 bases from J, with 11 bases between. Germline lookup yields CDR1 SGHTA and CDR2 FQGNSA. CDR3 nucleotides: TGTGCCAGCAGCCTAAGGACAAACTCCTACAATGAGCAGTTCTTC. Amino acids: CASSLRTNSYNEQFF. Combining the CDR3 with reference TRBV7-2 and TRBJ2-1 gives the whole variable domain GAGVSQSPSNKVTEKGKDVELRCDPISGHTALYWYRQSLGQGLEFLIYFQGNSAPDKSGLPSDRFSAERTGGSVSTLTIQRTQQEDSAVYLCASSLRTNSYNEQFFGPGTRLTVL.